These 5 T cell receptor beta chains were sequenced from one sample in a study of chemoradiotherapy in HPV16-positive cancers. Clones were read by immunoSEQ multiplex PCR, and TCRdb kept only the in-frame ones, dropping some. The sample yields roughly 4,700 clones, around 79% seen once. The input for sequencing was tumor tissue, taken from a patient who underwent chemoradiotherapy. These receptor sequences come from a human donor with HPV-associated anogenital cancer.

This sequence joins TRBV7-9 and TRBJ1-2, with 7 bases fitting TRBD1. CDR3 length: 14 amino acids. Trimming at V came to 0 bases and at J to 6 bases, leaving 4 bases not matched to a gene. The germline gives CDR1 SEHNR, CDR2 FQNEAQ (reference sequence). CDR3 nucleotides: TGTGCCAGCAGCTTAGCCGGGACAGATAATGGCTACACCTTC. This encodes CASSLAGTDNGYTF.

The chain recombines TRBV5-1 with TRBJ1-4; D is possibly TRBD1 (5 bases). This CDR3 region has 15 residues. Trimming took 0 bases from V and 8 from J, leaving 14 bases between them. CDR1 SGHRS and CDR2 YFSETQ come from the germline V gene. The CDR3 DNA is TGCGCCAGCAGCTTGGGATCCCAGGGTAGGGAAAAACTGTTTTTT. Translating gives CASSLGSQGREKLFF.

The V and J genes are TRBV27 and TRBJ2-3, with TRBD2 identical over 11 bases. Germline-derived CDR1 and CDR2 are MNHEY and SMNVEV (reference sequence). The V and J ends lost 3 bases and 6 bases, in that order; junction bases with no gene match: 5. CDR3 length equals 15 residues. CDR3 nucleotide sequence: TGTGCCAGCAGTTTTCTAGCGGGGGGCGAGGATACGCAGTATTTT. Translating it yields CASSFLAGGEDTQYF.

This clone is termed large. The V call is TRBV4-2, the J call TRBJ2-1; TRBD2 matches 9 bases. The CDR3 has 16 residues. V lost 1 base and J lost 9; bases outside the gene matches: 10. The germline gives CDR1 LGHNA, CDR2 YNFKEQ. The CDR3 DNA reads TGTGCCAGCAGCCAAGTCCGTAGCGGGAGTTCCGGTGAGCAGTTCTTC. As protein: CASSQVRSGSSGEQFF.

This chain connects TRBV28 to TRBJ1-1; D ambiguous. Germline V gives CDR1 MDHEN, CDR2 SYDVKM. Trimming shortened V by 10 bases and J by 4 bases, and 13 bases separated the two germline ends. This CDR3 region has 12 residues. CDR3 sequence (DNA): TGTGCCATCTCAAAGGGTTTCACTGAAGCTTTCTTT. Translating gives CAISKGFTEAFF.